This entry lists 9 T cell receptor beta chains sequenced from one sample in a study of cytomegalovirus exposure and HLA in healthy donors. Libraries were prepared by immunoSEQ multiplex PCR; TCRdb keeps only in-frame clonotypes and omits some of them. This sample yields fewer than 150,000 clones, of which almost 90% are seen a single time; 7.9% belongs to the top ten. Specimen: PBMCs. These receptors were taken from a woman aged 18-30 years in good health and CMV-seropositive.

The chain recombines TRBV4-3 with TRBJ1-2; TRBD1 agrees at 7 bases. Looked up from germline, CDR1 is LGHNA and CDR2 is YSLEER. With 4 bases clipped from V and 7 bases from J, the junction kept 9 bases outside the gene matches. The CDR3 is made up of 14 amino acids. Written as DNA, the CDR3 is TGCGCCAGCAGCCTAAAAACAGGGGCGGGTGGCTACACCTTC. Protein: CASSLKTGAGGYTF.

This chain links TRBV7-3 with TRBJ2-1, with 9 positions matching TRBD1. Germline CDR1 SGHTA, CDR2 FQGTGA. J gave up 7 bases and V 4 bases, and 8 bases lay outside the gene matches. The length of the CDR3 is 15 residues. The CDR3 loop reads CASSSDRGGWNEQFF. The CDR3 DNA reads as TGTGCCAGCAGCTCGGACAGGGGAGGTTGGAATGAGCAGTTCTTC.

Here the CDR3 reads CASRDRPNTPNTEAFF. DNA of the CDR3: TGTGCCAGCAGGGACAGGCCCAATACCCCGAACACTGAAGCTTTCTTT. The J gene is TRBJ1-1, the V gene TRBV7-3, with 7 positions matching TRBD1. CDR1 and CDR2 from the germline V gene are SGHTA and FQGTGA. The CDR3 is made up of 16 amino acids. With V trimmed by 6 bases and J by 1 base, 11 bases remained unmatched.

The rearrangement links TRBV18 to TRBJ2-7; the D is unclear. The CDR3 consists of 13 residues. V was pared by 5 bases and J by 5 bases, with 13 bases between. Germline CDR1 reads KGHSH; CDR2 reads LQKENI. This chain's CDR3 is CASSTGLMDEQYF. The CDR3 nucleotides are TGTGCCAGCTCAACGGGTTTGATGGACGAGCAGTACTTC.

V usage is TRBV27 and J usage is TRBJ2-1, with 7 bases matching TRBD1. After removal of 6 bases from V and 4 bases from J, the junction contained 12 bases not matched to a gene. Germline assignment: CDR1 MNHEY and CDR2 SMNVEV (reference sequence). The CDR3 is made up of 16 amino acids. CDR3 in DNA: TGTGCCAGCAGAAGAAACCTCCGGGACAGTTACAATGAGCAGTTCTTC. Protein: CASRRNLRDSYNEQFF.

The chain recombines TRBV4-1 with TRBJ2-7; 11 bases are a match to TRBD2. The trim removed 2 bases at V and 1 base at J, leaving 13 bases unmatched. The germline CDR1 and CDR2 sequences are MGHRA and YSYEKL. The CDR3 sequence is 19 residues long. The CDR3: CASSQLPLLLAGESYEQYF. CDR3 DNA sequence: TGCGCCAGCAGCCAACTGCCCCTGCTACTAGCGGGAGAGTCCTACGAGCAGTACTTC.

The V gene is TRBV4-1, the J gene TRBJ2-7; 8 bases map to TRBD1. Germline values: CDR1 MGHRA, CDR2 YSYEKL. V lost 2 bases, J lost 2 bases, and 2 bases stayed unmatched. CDR3 length: 14 residues. Here the CDR3 reads CASSQRTGPYEQYF. DNA for the CDR3: TGCGCCAGCAGCCAAAGGACAGGGCCCTACGAGCAGTACTTC.

V and J are TRBV6-1 and TRBJ1-1; D not resolved. CDR1 MNHNS and CDR2 SASEGT come from the germline V gene. The CDR3 is 13 residues long. V was cut by 2 bases and J by 3 bases, with 7 bases left in between. The CDR3 coding sequence is TGTGCCAGCAGTGAAACCCCGGACACTGAAGCTTTCTTT. Residues: CASSETPDTEAFF.

The chain carries TRBV14 and TRBJ1-1; TRBD1 aligns across 8 bases. The CDR3 runs to 15 residues. With 2 bases clipped from V and 4 bases from J, the junction kept 6 bases outside the gene matches. Germline V gene data show CDR1 as SGHDN and CDR2 as FVKESK. The CDR3 DNA follows: TGTGCCAGCAGCCAAACAATCAGGGGGCCCACTGAAGCTTTCTTT. Its translation: CASSQTIRGPTEAFF.